This TCR beta chain came from a study of blood T cells in healthy people across ages (dated by TCRdb to about 2015). Context from the whole study: In model experiments, template switching captured about one uniquely barcoded TCR beta cDNA molecule for every two T cells. Age-related changes in TCR beta repertoire diversity were measured in the study by deep sequencing normalized with unique cDNA molecular identifiers. Using the same blood draw, the study looked at two additional independent replicas of 1 million unique cDNA reads for two donors, one aged 18 to 30 and the other aged 80 or older. To avoid experimental bias, donors of different ages were spread randomly across the sequencing lanes. The donors were divided into four age groups: young (average around 17 years), middle-aged (about 40), aged (approximately 62) and long-lived (82).

The CDR3 sequence holds 13 residues, the cysteine and phenylalanine included. The read is trimmed to its CDR3 DNA, 39 bases read in frame from base 1. V is reduced by 1 base and J by 5 bases, leaving a spacing of 8 bases between them. For CDR1 and CDR2, the germline V gene lists MGHRA and YSYEKL. The research as a whole found: Estimates of total diversity from one million sequenced T cells were regarded as lower bounds and underestimates. Compared with the aged group, the long-lived group had more naive CD4+ T cells, fewer expanded clones and increased TCR diversity, suggesting age selection. Bulk unsorted PBMC profiling prevented conclusive comparison of naive and antigen-experienced compartments. There was a strong correlation between observed TCR beta diversity and the percentage of naive T cells measured by flow cytometry. Donor CMV infection status was unknown, potentially confounding age-related changes in expanded clonotypes. As age increased, observed TCR beta diversity per million T cells dropped in a roughly linear way, and a significant reduction was already evident by age 40.

Library creation used 5' RACE. Instrument used: Illumina HiSeq 2500. A second PCR of roughly 7 to 11 cycles was performed with a sample-barcoded 5' primer and a J-beta primer mix. Each TCR beta cDNA molecule received a unique molecular identifier from a template-switch 5' adaptor carrying 12 random nucleotides. Each sample yielded at least 3 million CDR3-containing paired-end reads. First-strand cDNA was synthesized from all RNA with the Mint cDNA synthesis kit, primed by a TRBC-specific oligonucleotide. Following uracil-DNA glycosylase treatment, all cDNA underwent a first 18-cycle PCR with the universal primers M1SS and BC2_uni_R. In the paper's pipeline: For normalization, 1 million high-quality reads, each with a distinct molecular identifier, were randomly selected from each sample. Instead of being binned into consensus sequences, reads with shared molecular identifiers were discarded. MiTCR, run with a Q25 quality threshold and the strictest error-elimination algorithm, handled CDR3 identification, clonotype clustering and error correction. A nonparametric unseen species model using Euler transformation provided a lower-bound estimate of total TCR beta diversity. TCRdb ran its own pipeline on the public reads, namely fastp trimming at Q25 and MiXCR clone calling, and kept in-frame beta chains. For every CDR3 protein sequence, its rows merge into one entry that carries the most common genes and DNA. These V and J calls derive from TCRdb rather than the authors' analysis. This sample holds roughly 1.7 million distinct CDR3 sequences; roughly 32% were observed only once. 11% of the sample goes to the ten largest clones.

The approximately 41 donors, aged about 6 to 90 years, were systemically healthy Caucasian individuals from Russia. Each donor gave ten milliliters of peripheral blood, collected into EDTA-treated Vacutainer tubes. Ficoll-Paque density-gradient centrifugation was used to isolate PBMCs, with at least 6.5 million per sample. Trizol reagent was used to extract total RNA from PBMCs, with at least 5.5 micrograms per sample. The percentages of naive CD45RAhigh/CD27high T cells were determined by flow cytometry on a PBMC aliquot from every donor. This clonotype showed up many times. Which antigen it targets is not known. It has no much larger one-base neighbor in the sample; base qualities were not kept.

The clonotype originates from a woman aged 30 to 39 in good health. Sequenced: blood. The chain uses TRBV4-1 and TRBJ2-5, with the identity of the D gene unclear. The CDR3 amino acid sequence is: CASSQVLLETQYF. The nucleotides read TGCGCCAGCAGCCAAGTATTATTGGAGACCCAGTACTTC.